This T cell receptor (beta chain) is drawn from a study of T cell repertoires in cytomegalovirus infection. General study results and limits: The study found HLA-C-restricted CMV-specific TCR beta clonotypes dominating the ex vivo response. Cumulative public TCR beta family frequency identified carriers of CMV plus the relevant HLA.

The V gene lost 1 base and the J gene lost 3 bases, with 13 bases spanning the gap. This CDR3 is 15 amino acids long. MiXCR, applied by TCRdb to the reads, yields one record per CDR3 protein. The sample yields 100,000 to 150,000 distinct CDR3 sequences, less than 9.5% seen once. This clonotype was picked up a small number of times. Its target is not known. V gene TRBV5-7 combines with J gene TRBJ1-1, with D hard to call. TRBV5-7 is an open reading frame whose function is uncertain. The source of this sequence is a human donor in good health (CMV status not recorded). Some clones in this sample may be carry-over from other donors' samples. Sequenced sample: PBMCs. CDR3 loop: CASSLLKPSDTEAFF. As DNA, the CDR3 is TGTGCCAGCAGCTTGTTGAAGCCGTCCGACACTGAAGCTTTCTTT.